A single sample is the source of the 17 T cell receptor beta chains below, sequenced in a study of Graves' ophthalmopathy and Graves' hyperthyroidism. Investigators amplified TCR beta CDR3 regions from RNA transcripts. Second-round multiplex PCR followed a first-round RT-PCR using HTBI primers. A single record per CDR3 protein comes from TCRdb applying MiXCR to the multiplex PCR reads. The table includes approximately 1.2 million distinct CDR3 sequences, around a third detected once. The specimen was peripheral blood or thyroid tissue (not recorded which). Receptors were obtained from an adult man with Graves' hyperthyroidism.

The CDR3 loop is CASSSQGGTGADTQYF. The DNA for the CDR3 is TGTGCCAGCAGTTCGCAAGGAGGGACGGGGGCAGATACGCAGTATTTT. The V call is TRBV6-5, the J call TRBJ2-3, with D possibly TRBD2 on 6 matching bases. V was shortened by 4 bases and J by 4 bases, with 18 bases between the two germline ends. Germline CDR1 MNHEY, CDR2 SVGAGI. There are 16 residues in the CDR3.

The sample holds many counts of this clonotype. This rearrangement joins TRBV7-7 to TRBJ2-2; 9 bases are shared with TRBD1. The ends lost 5 bases at V and 1 base at J; junction bases unmatched: 2. Germline assignment: CDR1 SSHAT and CDR2 FNYEAQ (reference sequence). The CDR3 contains 15 residues. The CDR3 coding sequence is TGTGCCAGCAGCGGGGGACAGGGGAACACCGGGGAGCTGTTTTTT. Its protein product is CASSGGQGNTGELFF.

The chain has TRBV7-8 and TRBJ2-3; D is ambiguous. Germline loops: CDR1 SGHVS, CDR2 FQNEAQ. The germline V and J ends were trimmed by 3 bases and 2 bases, with 6 bases remaining between them. This CDR3 has 13 residues. The CDR3 region has the DNA TGTGCCAGCAGCTTGATTGACACAGATACGCAGTATTTT. This translates into CASSLIDTDTQYF.

This clonotype has at least ten counts. The chain recombines TRBV4-3 with TRBJ2-5; tentative D call: TRBD1 (6 bases). With 2 bases removed from V and 2 bases from J, the gap between germline ends came to 15 bases. CDR3 length: 16 amino acids. Germline V gives CDR1 LGHNA, CDR2 YSLEER. CDR3 in DNA: TGCGCCAGCAGCCAAACCAGGGCGGACAGACAAGAGACCCAGTACTTC. As protein: CASSQTRADRQETQYF.

At least ten counts were recorded for this clonotype. The rearrangement uses TRBV10-3 and TRBJ2-7, with 7 nucleotides matching TRBD2. V shed 3 bases, J shed 3 bases, and the junction held 2 bases outside the gene matches. The germline gives CDR1 ENHRY, CDR2 SYGVKD. The CDR3 is made up of 13 amino acids. The CDR3 spells CAISEGGGYEQYF. The CDR3 bases are TGTGCCATCAGTGAAGGCGGGGGCTACGAGCAGTACTTC.

This clonotype was seen a few times. This chain links TRBV20-1 with TRBJ1-6; tentatively, D is TRBD1 (6 bases). The V gene's germline CDR1 is DFQATT and CDR2 SNEGSKA (reference sequence). This CDR3 comprises 20 residues. V was cut by 0 bases and J by 0 bases, with 21 bases left in between. The CDR3, as DNA: TGCAGTGCTAGAGATGCGCAGGGACACCTAATTAACTCCTATAATTCACCCCTCCACTTT. Translation: CSARDAQGHLINSYNSPLHF.

This clonotype has just a few counts. The J gene is TRBJ1-1, the V gene TRBV7-3; 8 bases line up with TRBD1. The CDR3 sequence is 15 residues long. With 5 bases clipped from V and 7 bases from J, the junction kept 12 bases outside the gene matches. Germline V lookup: CDR1 SGHTA, CDR2 FQGTGA. The CDR3 here is CASSPHSRGTGEAFF. CDR3 sequence (DNA): TGTGCCAGCAGCCCCCATTCAAGAGGGACAGGTGAAGCTTTCTTT.

To note about this clonotype: This clone may be a read error of a much larger clone one base away. The gene calls are TRBV10-3 and TRBJ1-1; D unclear. V was clipped by 7 bases and J by 0 bases, with 15 bases between them. Germline values: CDR1 ENHRY, CDR2 SYGVKD. This CDR3 spans 15 amino acids. DNA for the CDR3: TGTGCCATCACCACGGACGGAAAGTTGAACACTGAAGCTTTCTTT. Translating gives CAITTDGKLNTEAFF.

As for this clonotype: A much larger clone differs from this one at a single base, so this may be a read error. J is TRBJ1-1 and V is TRBV19; D remains ambiguous. Germline-derived CDR1 and CDR2 are LNHDA and SQIVND (reference sequence). The CDR3 has 14 amino acids. The CDR3 DNA sequence: TGTGCCAGTAGTATTTACTCCACCAGCACTGGAGCTTTCTTT. It encodes CASSIYSTSTGAFF.

With respect to this clonotype: A much bigger clone sits one base away, suggesting this may be a read error. The CDR3 loop reads CSSSTDRGDTEAFF. The DNA for the CDR3 is TGTTCCAGCAGCACTGACAGGGGTGACACTGAAGCTTTCTTT. The chain couples TRBV13 to TRBJ1-1; 8 nucleotides align to TRBD1. CDR1 is PRHDT and CDR2 is FYEKMQ in the germline V gene (reference sequence). CDR3 size: 14 residues.

This clonotype came up a few times. The chain carries TRBV28 and TRBJ1-2; tentatively, D is TRBD1 (5 bases). CDR3 length equals 13 residues. The V gene's germline CDR1 is MDHEN and CDR2 SYDVKM. The germline V and J ends were trimmed by 10 bases and 4 bases, with 16 bases remaining between them. The CDR3 loop is CATVYTGVYGYTF. The CDR3 DNA reads as TGTGCCACCGTATACACAGGAGTCTATGGCTACACCTTC.

This clonotype was detected only once. The gene calls are TRBV29-1 and TRBJ1-1, with TRBD1 matching 7 bases. The CDR3 spans 12 residues. With V trimmed by 8 bases and J by 0 bases, 3 bases remained unmatched. The germline CDR1 and CDR2 sequences are SQVTM and ANQGSEA. The CDR3 coding sequence is TGCAGCAGGGACAGCATGAACACTGAAGCTTTCTTT. This sequence encodes CSRDSMNTEAFF.

This clonotype was counted many times. This chain connects TRBV7-2 to TRBJ2-7; D is tentatively TRBD1 or TRBD2 (6 bases each). CDR3 length: 14 amino acids. Germline V lookup: CDR1 SGHTA, CDR2 FQGNSA. The V gene lost 5 bases and the J gene lost 6 bases, with 17 bases spanning the gap. CDR3 sequence: CASSPSRGGFEQYF. CDR3 nucleotide sequence: TGTGCCAGCAGCCCGTCCAGGGGAGGCTTCGAGCAGTACTTC.

J is TRBJ1-5 and V is TRBV20-1; a weak D match, TRBD1 (5 bases). Germline values: CDR1 DFQATT, CDR2 SNEGSKA (reference sequence). V was cut by 6 bases and J by 1 base, with 16 bases left in between. There are 15 residues in the CDR3. The CDR3 nucleotides read TGCAGTGCCCTACTTGGGGGGGGAAGCAATCAGCCCCAGCATTTT. It codes for CSALLGGGSNQPQHF.

Note on this clonotype: This sequence may be a read error, since a much larger clone differs from it by one base. Lacking the conserved final phenylalanine or tryptophan, this CDR3 likely reflects a read error. The chain uses TRBV7-8 and TRBJ2-7; 9 bases are a match to TRBD1. The ends lost 3 bases at V and 6 bases at J; junction bases unmatched: 3. Germline V gene data show CDR1 as SGHVS and CDR2 as FQNEAQ. The CDR3 has 13 amino acids. The CDR3 region has the DNA TGTGCCAGCAGCTTGGACAGGGGTTCCGAGCAGTACCTC. This encodes CASSLDRGSEQYL.

The chain links TRBV6-6 to TRBJ1-5; TRBD1 matches at 11 bases. The CDR3 runs 16 residues. Trimming at V came to 2 bases and at J to 4 bases, leaving 4 bases not matched to a gene. Per the germline V gene, CDR1 is MNHNY and CDR2 is SVGAGI (reference sequence). The CDR3 sequence is CASSYPGQGANQPQHF. The CDR3 region has the DNA TGTGCCAGCAGTTACCCAGGACAGGGGGCAAATCAGCCCCAGCATTTT.

This clonotype was detected ten times or more. The chain links TRBV19 to TRBJ2-5, with 7 positions matching TRBD1. Trimming at V came to 6 bases and at J to 3 bases, leaving 10 bases not matched to a gene. Germline loops: CDR1 LNHDA, CDR2 SQIVND (reference sequence). CDR3 length: 15 amino acids. CDR3 nucleotide sequence: TGTGCCAGTAGATATTCCGGGACAGCAGAAGAGACCCAGTACTTC. It is translated as CASRYSGTAEETQYF.